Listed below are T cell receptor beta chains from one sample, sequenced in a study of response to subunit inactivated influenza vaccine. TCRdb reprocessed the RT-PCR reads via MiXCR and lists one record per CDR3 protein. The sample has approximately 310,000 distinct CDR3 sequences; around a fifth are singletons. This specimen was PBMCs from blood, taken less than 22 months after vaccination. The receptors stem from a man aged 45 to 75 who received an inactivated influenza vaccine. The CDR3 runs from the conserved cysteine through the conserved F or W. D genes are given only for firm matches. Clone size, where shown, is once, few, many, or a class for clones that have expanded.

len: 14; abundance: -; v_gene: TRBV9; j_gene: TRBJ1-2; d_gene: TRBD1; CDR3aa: CASSAGGPNYGYTF; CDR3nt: TGTGCCAGCAGCGCAGGGGGACCTAACTATGGCTACACCTTC
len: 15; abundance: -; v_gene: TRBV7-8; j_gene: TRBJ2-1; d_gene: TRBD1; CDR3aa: CASSLKGQGSNEQFF; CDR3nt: TGTGCCAGCAGCTTAAAGGGACAGGGTAGCAATGAGCAGTTCTTC
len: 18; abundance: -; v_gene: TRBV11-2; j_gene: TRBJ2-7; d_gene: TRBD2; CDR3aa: CASSPKGASGYFSYEQYF; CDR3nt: TGTGCCAGCAGCCCAAAAGGGGCTAGCGGGTACTTCTCCTACGAGCAGTACTTC
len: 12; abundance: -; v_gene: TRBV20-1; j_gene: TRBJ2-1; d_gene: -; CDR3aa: CSAREGFDEQFF; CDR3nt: TGCAGTGCTAGAGAAGGTTTCGATGAGCAGTTCTTC
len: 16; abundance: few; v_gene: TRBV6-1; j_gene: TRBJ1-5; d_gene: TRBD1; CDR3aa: CASSGTGGYSNQPQHF; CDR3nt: TGTGCCAGCAGTGGAACAGGGGGATATAGCAATCAGCCCCAGCATTTT
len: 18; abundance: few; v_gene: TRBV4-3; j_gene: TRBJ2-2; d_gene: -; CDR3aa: CASSQVAGANSNTGELFF; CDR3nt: TGCGCCAGCAGCCAAGTAGCAGGGGCAAATTCGAACACCGGGGAGCTGTTTTTT
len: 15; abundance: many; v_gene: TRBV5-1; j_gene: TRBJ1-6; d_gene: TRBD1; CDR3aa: CASSLVTGVSSPLHF; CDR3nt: TGCGCCAGCAGCTTGGTGACAGGGGTAAGCTCACCCCTCCACTTT
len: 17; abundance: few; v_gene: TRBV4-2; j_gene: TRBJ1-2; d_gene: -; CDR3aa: CASSQEVGMRGGYGYTF; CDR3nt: TGTGCCAGCAGCCAAGAAGTGGGGATGCGGGGGGGCTATGGCTACACCTTC
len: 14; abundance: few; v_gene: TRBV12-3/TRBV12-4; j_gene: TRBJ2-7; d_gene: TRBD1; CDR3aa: CASSIDRVRYEQYF; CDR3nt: TGTGCCAGCAGTATTGACAGGGTTCGGTACGAGCAGTACTTC
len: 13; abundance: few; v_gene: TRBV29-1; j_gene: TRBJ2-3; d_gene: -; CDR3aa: CSGDAGLTDTQYF; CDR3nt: TGCAGCGGGGACGCCGGACTCACAGATACGCAGTATTTT
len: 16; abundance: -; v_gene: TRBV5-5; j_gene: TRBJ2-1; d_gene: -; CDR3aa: CASSDEPDGFYNEQFF; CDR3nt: TGTGCCAGCAGCGACGAGCCGGACGGATTCTACAATGAGCAGTTCTTC
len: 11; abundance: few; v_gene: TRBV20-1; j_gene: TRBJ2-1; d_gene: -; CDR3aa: CSARDNNEQFF; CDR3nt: TGCAGTGCTAGAGACAACAATGAGCAGTTCTTC
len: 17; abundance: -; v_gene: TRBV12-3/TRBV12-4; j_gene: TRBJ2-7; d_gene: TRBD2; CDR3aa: CASSFSGTSGSSYEQYF; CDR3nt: TGTGCCAGCAGTTTCTCCGGGACTAGCGGTAGCTCCTACGAGCAGTACTTC
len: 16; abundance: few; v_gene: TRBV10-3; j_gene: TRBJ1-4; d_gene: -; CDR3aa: CAISESRARGNEKLFF; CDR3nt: TGTGCCATCAGTGAGTCGAGGGCCAGGGGCAATGAAAAACTGTTTTTT
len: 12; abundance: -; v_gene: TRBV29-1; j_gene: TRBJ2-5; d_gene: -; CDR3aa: CSVGRDTGTQYF; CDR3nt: TGCAGCGTGGGGCGGGACACGGGGACCCAGTACTTC
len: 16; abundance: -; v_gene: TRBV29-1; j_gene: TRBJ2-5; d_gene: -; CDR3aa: CSVEAAESPFQETQYF; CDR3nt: TGCAGCGTTGAAGCGGCGGAGAGCCCTTTCCAAGAGACCCAGTACTTC